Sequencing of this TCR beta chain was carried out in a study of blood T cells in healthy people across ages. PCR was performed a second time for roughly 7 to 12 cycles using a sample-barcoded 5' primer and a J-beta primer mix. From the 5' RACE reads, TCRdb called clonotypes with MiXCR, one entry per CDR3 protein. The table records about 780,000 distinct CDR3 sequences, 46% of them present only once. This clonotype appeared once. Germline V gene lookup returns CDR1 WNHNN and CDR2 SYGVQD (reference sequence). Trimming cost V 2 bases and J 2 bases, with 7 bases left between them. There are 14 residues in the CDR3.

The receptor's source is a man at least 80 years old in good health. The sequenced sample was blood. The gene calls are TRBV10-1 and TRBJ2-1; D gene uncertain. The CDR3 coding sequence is TGCGCCAGCAGTGAGGGCAGGACCTACAATGAGCAGTTCTTC. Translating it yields CASSEGRTYNEQFF.